What follows is one T cell receptor beta chain and its context. The V end lost 3 bases, the J end lost 2 bases, and 7 bases lay between the germline ends. Germline V gene lookup returns CDR1 KGHDR and CDR2 SFDVKD. The CDR3 extends over 13 amino acids. With random hexamers, roughly 0.45 to 1 ug RNA was reverse transcribed. The method of amplification for TCR beta CDR3 was immunoSEQ multiplex PCR, covering 54 Vbeta and 13 Jbeta. One entry per CDR3 protein results from TCRdb running MiXCR on the immunoSEQ multiplex PCR reads. The data hold about 210,000 distinct CDR3 sequences, with approximately 94% observed a single time. This sample stems from a study of CD8 T cells in Susac syndrome. The authors sequenced TCR beta from blood CD8+ and CD4+ T cells. Negative isolation yielded CD4+ and CD8+ T cells, and FACS enriched TEMRA cells.

The source is a human donor in good health. Sequenced: CD4+ T cells from PBMCs. The chain is built from TRBV24-1 and TRBJ2-7; the D is unclear. The CDR3 spells CATSDGGAYEQYF. The CDR3 DNA is TGTGCCACCAGTGATGGTGGTGCCTACGAGCAGTACTTC.